The clone carrying this T cell receptor beta chain was recorded once. Its antigen remains unknown. The data are from a study of spatial heterogeneity in lung cancer. A unique molecular identifier was carried by every single TCR cDNA molecule. TCRdb re-called the 5' RACE reads with MiXCR, one entry per CDR3 protein. The data contain some 9,800 distinct CDR3 sequences, about 54% of them seen just once; the ten biggest clones take up 25% to 35%. Time point defined: sample taken at primary tumor resection. Donors were 55 to 75 untreated early-stage non-small cell lung cancer patients. The authors sequenced whole RNA from tumor, nontumor lung or frozen PBMC without sorting. Findings of the study overall: Estimates put coverage of tumor T cells 7% to 8% for alpha and approximately 14% for beta chains. Higher tumor mutation counts went along with higher counts of expanded intratumoral alpha and beta TCRs.

The CDR3 covers 13 residues. Germline V lookup: CDR1 DFQATT, CDR2 SNEGSKA (reference sequence). With 6 bases removed from V and 3 bases from J, the gap between germline ends came to 15 bases. The chain joins TRBV20-1 to TRBJ2-7; tentatively, D is TRBD2 (6 bases). The sample here was lung tumor tissue, taken at surgery. The receptor's source is a female donor with early-stage non-small cell lung cancer. The CDR3 protein is CSAHGEDDYEQYF. In DNA, the CDR3 is TGCAGTGCCCACGGGGAGGATGACTACGAGCAGTACTTC.